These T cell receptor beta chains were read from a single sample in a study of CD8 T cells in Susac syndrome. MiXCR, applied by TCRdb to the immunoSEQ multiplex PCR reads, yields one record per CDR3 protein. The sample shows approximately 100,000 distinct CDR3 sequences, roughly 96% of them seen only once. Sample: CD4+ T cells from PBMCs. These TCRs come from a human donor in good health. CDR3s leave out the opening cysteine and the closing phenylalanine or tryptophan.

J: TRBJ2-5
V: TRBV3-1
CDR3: ASSQLKTQY

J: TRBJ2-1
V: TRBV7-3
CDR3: ASSLGQGYNEQF

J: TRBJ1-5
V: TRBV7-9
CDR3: ASSLVGDSNQPQH

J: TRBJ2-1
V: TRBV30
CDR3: AWSASLAGGPDEQF

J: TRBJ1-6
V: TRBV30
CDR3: AWGPAGNSPLH

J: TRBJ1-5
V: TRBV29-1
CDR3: SVKHSSSNQPQH

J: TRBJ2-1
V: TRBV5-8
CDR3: ASRELAVIGEQF

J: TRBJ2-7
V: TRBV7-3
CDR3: ASSRVPGRIDEQY

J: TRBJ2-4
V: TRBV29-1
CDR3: SVEEDRADIQY

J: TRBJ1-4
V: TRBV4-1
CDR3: ASSPTGATTNEKLF

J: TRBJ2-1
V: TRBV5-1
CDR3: ASSLADRAYNEQF

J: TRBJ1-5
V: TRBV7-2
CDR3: ASSLLPGDQPQH

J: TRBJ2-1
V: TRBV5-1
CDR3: ASSLEPGQGSYNEQF

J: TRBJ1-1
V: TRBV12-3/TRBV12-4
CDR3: ASLGQITEAF

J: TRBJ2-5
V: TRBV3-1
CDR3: ASSQATSGSSSETQY

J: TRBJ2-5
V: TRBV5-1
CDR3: ASSLDGGAETQY

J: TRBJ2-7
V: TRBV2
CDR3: AGSRVHEQY

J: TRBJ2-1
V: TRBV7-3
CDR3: ASSLGADLGDEQF

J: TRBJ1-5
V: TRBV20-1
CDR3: SALQSNQPQH

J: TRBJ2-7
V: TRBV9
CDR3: ASSVGISYEQY

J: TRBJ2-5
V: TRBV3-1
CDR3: ASSRTRAGAETQY